This T cell receptor (beta chain) was retrieved from a study of blood T cell repertoires in COVID-19. As for the study in general: T cells, B-cell-depleted T cells, or PBMCs provided the cDNA or gDNA that served as material.

Only in-frame clones appear in the TCRdb table, and some are missing; sequencing was by immunoSEQ multiplex PCR. The repertoire holds 120,000 to 150,000 clones, with approximately 84% as singletons. The CDR3 runs to 16 residues. CDR1 and CDR2 (germline): SGHKS, YYEKEE (reference sequence). Trimming took 4 bases from V and 1 from J; bases not matched to a gene: 8. This receptor was obtained from a woman of 80 years or more in a cohort sampled during active or convalescent COVID-19. Sequenced: peripheral blood. J is TRBJ2-4 and V is TRBV5-5; 7 bases line up with TRBD2. CDR3: CASSGLGSFAKNIQYF. The DNA for the CDR3 is TGTGCCAGCAGCGGACTAGGCTCCTTCGCCAAAAACATTCAGTACTTC.